A selection of T cell receptor beta chains follows, all from one sample in a study of breast tumors, draining lymph nodes, adjacent tissues. TCRdb reprocessed the multiplex PCR reads with MiXCR, giving one entry per CDR3 protein. The table has roughly 15,000 distinct CDR3 sequences, about half seen once. Sequencing input: tumor-adjacent breast tissue. The source of these receptors is a female donor with breast cancer. Some clones in this sample may be carry-over from other donors' samples. The CDR3 runs from the conserved cysteine through the conserved F or W. Fields, in order: V gene, J gene, CDR3 protein.

V gene: TRBV7-2; J gene: TRBJ1-4; CDR3 protein: CASSLSSDSNEKLFF
V gene: TRBV20-1; J gene: TRBJ2-3; CDR3 protein: CSLGPTSSSTDTQYF
V gene: TRBV7-2; J gene: TRBJ2-1; CDR3 protein: CASTVGTSGDNEQFF
V gene: TRBV20-1; J gene: TRBJ1-4; CDR3 protein: CSARLWDKLFF
V gene: TRBV12-3/TRBV12-4; J gene: TRBJ2-5; CDR3 protein: CASSLDPGTQYF
V gene: TRBV28; J gene: TRBJ1-5; CDR3 protein: CASLIRTGTYQPQHF
V gene: TRBV9; J gene: TRBJ2-1; CDR3 protein: CARSVGASEHNEQFF
V gene: TRBV2; J gene: TRBJ1-2; CDR3 protein: CASSGDSPIGYTF
V gene: TRBV7-9; J gene: TRBJ1-4; CDR3 protein: CASSLPPQGEEKLFF
V gene: TRBV5-8; J gene: TRBJ2-5; CDR3 protein: CASSSGLEGETQYF
V gene: TRBV19; J gene: TRBJ1-2; CDR3 protein: CASSVLNYGYTF
V gene: TRBV19; J gene: TRBJ2-5; CDR3 protein: CASSMASGVQETQYF
V gene: TRBV5-1; J gene: TRBJ2-7; CDR3 protein: CASSGETYEQYF
V gene: TRBV20-1; J gene: TRBJ1-5; CDR3 protein: CSASSKPGDQPQHF
V gene: TRBV20-1; J gene: TRBJ2-7; CDR3 protein: CSAKKGPGNDEQYF
V gene: TRBV30; J gene: TRBJ1-5; CDR3 protein: CAWSSGASQPQHF
V gene: TRBV29-1; J gene: TRBJ2-5; CDR3 protein: CSVGGRGYQETQYF
V gene: TRBV6-2/TRBV6-3; J gene: TRBJ2-4; CDR3 protein: CASSGQGGIAKNIQYF
V gene: TRBV19; J gene: TRBJ1-2; CDR3 protein: CASSIGVGNYGYTF
V gene: TRBV29-1; J gene: TRBJ2-5; CDR3 protein: CSGGTGGILTQYF
V gene: TRBV10-1; J gene: TRBJ2-1; CDR3 protein: CASSEGTSGNNEQFF
V gene: TRBV29-1; J gene: TRBJ2-2; CDR3 protein: CSARSGRTGELFF
V gene: TRBV9; J gene: TRBJ2-7; CDR3 protein: CASKGVYEQYF
V gene: TRBV28; J gene: TRBJ2-3; CDR3 protein: CASSSSLADTQYF
V gene: TRBV11-1; J gene: TRBJ2-5; CDR3 protein: CASSNKWETQYF
V gene: TRBV30; J gene: TRBJ1-6; CDR3 protein: CAWSVQGNLNSPLHF
V gene: TRBV7-9; J gene: TRBJ2-1; CDR3 protein: CASRSTGTPTNEQFF
V gene: TRBV9; J gene: TRBJ2-2; CDR3 protein: CASNRVTGELFF
V gene: TRBV11-3; J gene: TRBJ2-1; CDR3 protein: CASSLEIRLAGGPAEQFF
V gene: TRBV29-1; J gene: TRBJ2-1; CDR3 protein: CSVEDWPPRGNEQFF
V gene: TRBV12-3/TRBV12-4; J gene: TRBJ1-5; CDR3 protein: CASSFSLQPHF
V gene: TRBV7-9; J gene: TRBJ2-5; CDR3 protein: CASSWGGTSGRAMETQYF
V gene: TRBV10-3; J gene: TRBJ1-2; CDR3 protein: CAISPGQGNYGYTF
V gene: TRBV29-1; J gene: TRBJ2-7; CDR3 protein: CSVVRQRGNYEQYF
V gene: TRBV20-1; J gene: TRBJ2-2; CDR3 protein: CSANFLAGVTGELFF
V gene: TRBV5-5; J gene: TRBJ1-1; CDR3 protein: CASSSTGATEAFF
V gene: TRBV7-2; J gene: TRBJ2-3; CDR3 protein: CASTSATLSTDTQYF
V gene: TRBV7-8; J gene: TRBJ2-5; CDR3 protein: CASSLQGDQETQYF
V gene: TRBV5-1; J gene: TRBJ2-1; CDR3 protein: CASSLASGRVDEQFF
V gene: TRBV6-2/TRBV6-3; J gene: TRBJ2-7; CDR3 protein: CASTDRYYEQYF
V gene: TRBV16; J gene: TRBJ2-3; CDR3 protein: CASSQLAGEADTQYF
V gene: TRBV12-3/TRBV12-4; J gene: TRBJ2-5; CDR3 protein: CASSPPIAGVQETQYF
V gene: TRBV6-1; J gene: TRBJ1-4; CDR3 protein: CASSVVGTDPEKLFF
V gene: TRBV2; J gene: TRBJ2-1; CDR3 protein: CASSEAAGGNEQFF